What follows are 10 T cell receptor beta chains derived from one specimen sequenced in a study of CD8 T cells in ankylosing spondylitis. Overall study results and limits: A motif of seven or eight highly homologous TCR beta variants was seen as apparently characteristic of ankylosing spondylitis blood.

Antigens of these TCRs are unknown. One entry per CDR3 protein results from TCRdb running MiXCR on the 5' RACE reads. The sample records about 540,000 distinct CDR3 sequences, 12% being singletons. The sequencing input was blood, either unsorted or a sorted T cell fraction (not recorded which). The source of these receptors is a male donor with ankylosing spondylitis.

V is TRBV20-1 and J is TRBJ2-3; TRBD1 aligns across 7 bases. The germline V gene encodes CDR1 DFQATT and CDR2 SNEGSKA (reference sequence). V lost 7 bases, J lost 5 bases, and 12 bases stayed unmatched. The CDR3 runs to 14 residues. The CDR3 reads CSGLDQGVGDTQYF. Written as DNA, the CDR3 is TGCAGTGGCTTAGACCAGGGGGTGGGAGATACGCAGTATTTT.

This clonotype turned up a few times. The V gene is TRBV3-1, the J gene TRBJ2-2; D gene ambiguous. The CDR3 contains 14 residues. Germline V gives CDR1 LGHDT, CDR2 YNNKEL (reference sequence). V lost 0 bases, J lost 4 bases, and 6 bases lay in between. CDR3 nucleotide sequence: TGTGCCAGCAGCCAAGAGTGGAGCACCGGGGAGCTGTTTTTT. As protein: CASSQEWSTGELFF.

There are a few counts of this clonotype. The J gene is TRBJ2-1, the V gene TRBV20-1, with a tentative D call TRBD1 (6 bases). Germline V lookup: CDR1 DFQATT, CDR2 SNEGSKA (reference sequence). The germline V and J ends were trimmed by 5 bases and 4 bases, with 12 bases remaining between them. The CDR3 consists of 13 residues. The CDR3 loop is CSADPTGYNEQFF. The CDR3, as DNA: TGCAGTGCTGATCCTACAGGGTACAATGAGCAGTTCTTC.

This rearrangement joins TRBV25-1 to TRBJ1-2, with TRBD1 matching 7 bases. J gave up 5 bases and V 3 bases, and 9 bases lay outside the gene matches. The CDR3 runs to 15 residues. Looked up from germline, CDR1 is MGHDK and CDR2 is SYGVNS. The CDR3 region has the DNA TGTGCCAGCAGTGACCCGGACAGGCCGCCTTATGGCTACACCTTC. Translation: CASSDPDRPPYGYTF.

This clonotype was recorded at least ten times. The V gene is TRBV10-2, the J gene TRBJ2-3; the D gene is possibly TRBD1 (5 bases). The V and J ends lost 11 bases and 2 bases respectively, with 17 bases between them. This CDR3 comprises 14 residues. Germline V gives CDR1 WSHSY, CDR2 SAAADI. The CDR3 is CARSAQGPTDTQYF. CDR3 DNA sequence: TGCGCCCGCTCGGCCCAGGGTCCCACAGATACGCAGTATTTT.

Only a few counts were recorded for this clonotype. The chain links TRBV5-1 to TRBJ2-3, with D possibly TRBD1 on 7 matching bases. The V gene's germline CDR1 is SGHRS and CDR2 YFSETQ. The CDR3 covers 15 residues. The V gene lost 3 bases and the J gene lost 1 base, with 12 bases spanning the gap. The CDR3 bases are TGCGCCAGCAGCTCCAGGGGGGTCGGCACAGATACGCAGTATTTT. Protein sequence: CASSSRGVGTDTQYF.

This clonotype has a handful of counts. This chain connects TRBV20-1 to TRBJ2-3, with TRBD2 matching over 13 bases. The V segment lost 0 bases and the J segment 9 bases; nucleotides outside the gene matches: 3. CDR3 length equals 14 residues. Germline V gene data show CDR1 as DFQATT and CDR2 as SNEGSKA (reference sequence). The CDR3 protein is CSARELAGGHTQYF. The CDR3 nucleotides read TGCAGTGCTAGAGAACTAGCGGGAGGGCACACGCAGTATTTT.

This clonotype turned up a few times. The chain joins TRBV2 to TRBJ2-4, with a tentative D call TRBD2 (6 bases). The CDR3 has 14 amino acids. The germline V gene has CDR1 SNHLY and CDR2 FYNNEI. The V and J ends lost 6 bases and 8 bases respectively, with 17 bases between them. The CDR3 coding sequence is TGTGCCAGCAGCGCCACTAGCCCAGGGTACATTCAGTACTTC. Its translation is CASSATSPGYIQYF.

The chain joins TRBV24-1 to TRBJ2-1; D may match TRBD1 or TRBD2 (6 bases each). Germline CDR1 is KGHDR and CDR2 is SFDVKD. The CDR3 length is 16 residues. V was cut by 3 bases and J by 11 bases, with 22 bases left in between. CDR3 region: CATSDTTGAEFKQQFF. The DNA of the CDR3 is TGTGCCACCAGTGATACGACGGGGGCGGAGTTTAAACAGCAGTTCTTC.

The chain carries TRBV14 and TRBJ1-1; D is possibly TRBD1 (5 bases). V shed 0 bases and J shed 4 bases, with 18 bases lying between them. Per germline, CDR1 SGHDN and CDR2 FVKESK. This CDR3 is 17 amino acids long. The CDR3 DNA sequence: TGTGCCAGCAGCCAAGATCAGGGCACCATTTGGGCCACTGAAGCTTTCTTT. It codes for CASSQDQGTIWATEAFF.